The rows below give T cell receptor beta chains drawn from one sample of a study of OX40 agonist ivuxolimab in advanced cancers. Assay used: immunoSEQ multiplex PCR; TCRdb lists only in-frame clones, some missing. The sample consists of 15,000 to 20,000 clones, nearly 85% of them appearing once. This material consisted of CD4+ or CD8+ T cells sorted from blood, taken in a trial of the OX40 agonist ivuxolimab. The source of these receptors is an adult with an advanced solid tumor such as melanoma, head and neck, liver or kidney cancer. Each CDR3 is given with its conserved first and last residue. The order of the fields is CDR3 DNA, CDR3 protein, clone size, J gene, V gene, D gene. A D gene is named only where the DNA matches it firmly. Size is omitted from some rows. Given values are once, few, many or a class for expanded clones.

cdr3_nt: TGTGCCTCGGGACAGGGGCGCAATCAGCCCCAGCATTTT
cdr3_aa: CASGQGRNQPQHF
clone_size: few
j_call: TRBJ1-5
v_call: TRBV27
d_call: TRBD1

cdr3_nt: TGCGCCAGCAGCTTGGCCGGCAACTACGAGCAGTACTTC
cdr3_aa: CASSLAGNYEQYF
clone_size: -
j_call: TRBJ2-7
v_call: TRBV5-1
d_call: -

cdr3_nt: TGTGCCAGCAGCTTAACCCAAGGGACCGACCTTAACTATGGCTACACCTTC
cdr3_aa: CASSLTQGTDLNYGYTF
clone_size: -
j_call: TRBJ1-2
v_call: TRBV7-9
d_call: -

cdr3_nt: TGTGCCAGCTCATCAACCTCCGGCGAGCAGTACTTC
cdr3_aa: CASSSTSGEQYF
clone_size: -
j_call: TRBJ2-7
v_call: TRBV18
d_call: -

cdr3_nt: TGTGCCAGCACGCGGAATAGCAATCAGCCCCAGCATTTT
cdr3_aa: CASTRNSNQPQHF
clone_size: -
j_call: TRBJ1-5
v_call: TRBV6-6
d_call: -

cdr3_nt: TGTGCCAGCAGTTTTGTATACAGTGAAGCTTTCTTT
cdr3_aa: CASSFVYSEAFF
clone_size: -
j_call: TRBJ1-1
v_call: TRBV28
d_call: -

cdr3_nt: TGCGCCAGCAGCTTTGGGGAGTACACCGGGGAGCTGTTTTTT
cdr3_aa: CASSFGEYTGELFF
clone_size: -
j_call: TRBJ2-2
v_call: TRBV5-1
d_call: -

cdr3_nt: TGTGCCAGTAGTACGGGACCCGAAACAGATACGCAGTATTTT
cdr3_aa: CASSTGPETDTQYF
clone_size: -
j_call: TRBJ2-3
v_call: TRBV19
d_call: -

cdr3_nt: TGTGCCAGCAGCTTAACCCAGGGACTCGCTGGGACAGATACGCAGTATTTT
cdr3_aa: CASSLTQGLAGTDTQYF
clone_size: once
j_call: TRBJ2-3
v_call: TRBV7-9
d_call: -

cdr3_nt: TGCAGTGCTAGAGATCGGGGGATTCGGTTCTTC
cdr3_aa: CSARDRGIRFF
clone_size: -
j_call: TRBJ2-1
v_call: TRBV20-1
d_call: -

cdr3_nt: TGCGCCAGCAGCTACCGGACTAGCGGGAGTGATCTAGCCAAAAACATTCAGTACTTC
cdr3_aa: CASSYRTSGSDLAKNIQYF
clone_size: once
j_call: TRBJ2-4
v_call: TRBV4-1
d_call: TRBD2

cdr3_nt: TGTGCCAGTAGGGTAGCGGGAACCCCCCAGCAGTTCTTC
cdr3_aa: CASRVAGTPQQFF
clone_size: -
j_call: TRBJ2-1
v_call: TRBV19
d_call: TRBD2

cdr3_nt: TGCGCCACCAAAACCGGGGCTAGCGTTACAGATACGCAGTATTTT
cdr3_aa: CATKTGASVTDTQYF
clone_size: -
j_call: TRBJ2-3
v_call: TRBV5-1
d_call: -

cdr3_nt: TGCGCCAGCAGCTTATCTAGCGGCTTCTCCTACGAGCAGTACTTC
cdr3_aa: CASSLSSGFSYEQYF
clone_size: -
j_call: TRBJ2-7
v_call: TRBV5-1
d_call: TRBD2

cdr3_nt: TGTGCCTGGAGTGTAAATAGCAATCAGCCCCAGCATTTT
cdr3_aa: CAWSVNSNQPQHF
clone_size: once
j_call: TRBJ1-5
v_call: TRBV30
d_call: -

cdr3_nt: TGTGCCAGCAGTTTGGTCCCCACAGGGCAAGAGACCCAGTACTTC
cdr3_aa: CASSLVPTGQETQYF
clone_size: -
j_call: TRBJ2-5
v_call: TRBV28
d_call: -

cdr3_nt: TGTGCCAGCAGCTTGGTTCCTCGCACTGAAGCTTTCTTT
cdr3_aa: CASSLVPRTEAFF
clone_size: -
j_call: TRBJ1-1
v_call: TRBV5-5
d_call: -

cdr3_nt: TGTGCCAGCAGCCGCTGGGGCAATGAGCAGTTCTTC
cdr3_aa: CASSRWGNEQFF
clone_size: few
j_call: TRBJ2-1
v_call: TRBV11-2
d_call: -

cdr3_nt: TGTGCCAGCAGCGCCGACTGGAGCTCCTACAATGAGCAGTTCTTC
cdr3_aa: CASSADWSSYNEQFF
clone_size: -
j_call: TRBJ2-1
v_call: TRBV9
d_call: -

cdr3_nt: TGTGCCAGTAGTATGGGCAGGGACACAGATACGCAGTATTTT
cdr3_aa: CASSMGRDTDTQYF
clone_size: -
j_call: TRBJ2-3
v_call: TRBV19
d_call: -

cdr3_nt: TGTGCCAGCAGCTTAGGGGGAGGATCCTACAATGAGCAGTTCTTC
cdr3_aa: CASSLGGGSYNEQFF
clone_size: -
j_call: TRBJ2-1
v_call: TRBV7-3
d_call: -

cdr3_nt: TGTGCCAGCAGTGACTCGATCGGGCCCTTGACGTGGCCCGACAGAATCAATCAGCCCCAGCATTTT
cdr3_aa: CASSDSIGPLTWPDRINQPQHF
clone_size: -
j_call: TRBJ1-5
v_call: TRBV6-4
d_call: -

cdr3_nt: TGTGCCAGCAGCAAAGCGCAGCAGTTGGCGCTGATGTTCCACAATCAGCCCCAGCATTTT
cdr3_aa: CASSKAQQLALMFHNQPQHF
clone_size: -
j_call: TRBJ1-5
v_call: TRBV21-1
d_call: -

cdr3_nt: TGTGCCATCAACCCAACAGGGCCTGGGGGCATTGAGCAGTTCTTC
cdr3_aa: CAINPTGPGGIEQFF
clone_size: -
j_call: TRBJ2-1
v_call: TRBV10-3
d_call: -

cdr3_nt: TGTGCCAGCAGCTTCCAAAGGGGAGGGCCAGCCACTGAAGCTTTCTTT
cdr3_aa: CASSFQRGGPATEAFF
clone_size: -
j_call: TRBJ1-1
v_call: TRBV5-6
d_call: -

cdr3_nt: TGTGCCAGCAGCGCAGGGGATTCACCCCTCCACTTT
cdr3_aa: CASSAGDSPLHF
clone_size: -
j_call: TRBJ1-6
v_call: TRBV9
d_call: -

cdr3_nt: TGTGCCATCAGTGCTTTGACGGCCTCCTCTGGAAACACCATATATTTT
cdr3_aa: CAISALTASSGNTIYF
clone_size: -
j_call: TRBJ1-3
v_call: TRBV10-3
d_call: -

cdr3_nt: TGTGCCAGCTCACTCCAACCTGGCAGGACAGGGTCCCATGAGCAGTTCTTC
cdr3_aa: CASSLQPGRTGSHEQFF
clone_size: -
j_call: TRBJ2-1
v_call: TRBV18
d_call: TRBD1

cdr3_nt: TGTGCCATCAGTGAAATGGGGAATCGGGGGGAGACCCAGTACTTC
cdr3_aa: CAISEMGNRGETQYF
clone_size: -
j_call: TRBJ2-5
v_call: TRBV10-3
d_call: -

cdr3_nt: TGTGCCAGCAGTGAGTTGGGGGGAGGGATTCAGTACTTC
cdr3_aa: CASSELGGGIQYF
clone_size: -
j_call: TRBJ2-4
v_call: TRBV2
d_call: TRBD2

cdr3_nt: TGTGCCAGCAGTGGGGGTCTCTGGATGAACACTGAAGCTTTCTTT
cdr3_aa: CASSGGLWMNTEAFF
clone_size: -
j_call: TRBJ1-1
v_call: TRBV2
d_call: -

cdr3_nt: TGTGCCAGCAGCAGGACCGGACAGGTTCACACTGAAGCTTTCTTT
cdr3_aa: CASSRTGQVHTEAFF
clone_size: -
j_call: TRBJ1-1
v_call: TRBV7-2
d_call: TRBD1

cdr3_nt: TGTGCCAGCAGTCTAAGACGGCTAGCGGGGAAAAGCTCCTACAATGAGCAGTTCTTC
cdr3_aa: CASSLRRLAGKSSYNEQFF
clone_size: -
j_call: TRBJ2-1
v_call: TRBV7-8
d_call: TRBD2

cdr3_nt: TGTGCCAGCAGTGGATTTGGGGGCCTTAGGGCTGAAGCTTTCTTT
cdr3_aa: CASSGFGGLRAEAFF
clone_size: -
j_call: TRBJ1-1
v_call: TRBV6-1
d_call: -

cdr3_nt: TGTGCCAGCAGCCCTCGACTAAAACCCTACGAGCAGTACTTC
cdr3_aa: CASSPRLKPYEQYF
clone_size: -
j_call: TRBJ2-7
v_call: TRBV5-6
d_call: -

cdr3_nt: TGCGCCAGCAGCTTGACGCAGGGGGCTACTGAAGCTTTCTTT
cdr3_aa: CASSLTQGATEAFF
clone_size: once
j_call: TRBJ1-1
v_call: TRBV5-1
d_call: TRBD1

cdr3_nt: TGTGCCAGCAGCTTCGGGCCGACCTCAACCTCTGGAAACACCATATATTTT
cdr3_aa: CASSFGPTSTSGNTIYF
clone_size: -
j_call: TRBJ1-3
v_call: TRBV5-6
d_call: -

cdr3_nt: TGTGCCAGCAGCGCGACTAGCGGGTTCTCCAATGAGCAGTTCTTC
cdr3_aa: CASSATSGFSNEQFF
clone_size: -
j_call: TRBJ2-1
v_call: TRBV11-2
d_call: TRBD2

cdr3_nt: TGTGCCAGCAGTGAAATCCCGCCGCAGTATTTT
cdr3_aa: CASSEIPPQYF
clone_size: -
j_call: TRBJ2-3
v_call: TRBV6-1
d_call: -

cdr3_nt: TGTGCCAGCTCCCCCCATGTTGGCTACGAGCAGTACTTC
cdr3_aa: CASSPHVGYEQYF
clone_size: -
j_call: TRBJ2-7
v_call: TRBV27
d_call: -

cdr3_nt: TGTGCCAGCAGTTTATATGCAGGGGTGGAGGATGAGCAGTTCTTC
cdr3_aa: CASSLYAGVEDEQFF
clone_size: -
j_call: TRBJ2-1
v_call: TRBV27
d_call: -

cdr3_nt: TGTGCCAGCAGTGAACAGGCGGGCAATCAGCCCCAGCATTTT
cdr3_aa: CASSEQAGNQPQHF
clone_size: few
j_call: TRBJ1-5
v_call: TRBV6-1
d_call: -

cdr3_nt: TGTGCCAGCAGTTTGGTGCAGAATAACTATGGCTACACCTTC
cdr3_aa: CASSLVQNNYGYTF
clone_size: -
j_call: TRBJ1-2
v_call: TRBV28
d_call: -

cdr3_nt: TGTGCCAGCAGCCCATCTGTCCAGGGAGCCGACACCGGGGAGCTGTTTTTT
cdr3_aa: CASSPSVQGADTGELFF
clone_size: -
j_call: TRBJ2-2
v_call: TRBV5-6
d_call: -

cdr3_nt: TGTGCCAGCAGTTCCCCCGGGGGCAGAAAGACCCAGTACTTC
cdr3_aa: CASSSPGGRKTQYF
clone_size: -
j_call: TRBJ2-5
v_call: TRBV27
d_call: -

cdr3_nt: TGTGCCAGCAGCTTTCGGGCAGAGGGTGGAACCGGGGAGCTGTTTTTT
cdr3_aa: CASSFRAEGGTGELFF
clone_size: few
j_call: TRBJ2-2
v_call: TRBV7-9
d_call: -

cdr3_nt: TGCGCCAGCAGCTTGGTTGGAACCGAGCAGTACTTC
cdr3_aa: CASSLVGTEQYF
clone_size: -
j_call: TRBJ2-7
v_call: TRBV5-1
d_call: -

cdr3_nt: TGTGCCAGCAGTACATCAGGCGGGAGGGTCAACGAGCAGTACTTC
cdr3_aa: CASSTSGGRVNEQYF
clone_size: -
j_call: TRBJ2-7
v_call: TRBV6-1
d_call: TRBD2

cdr3_nt: TGTGCCAGCAGCCCGGACAGGGTAGGTGCCTACGAGCAGTACTTC
cdr3_aa: CASSPDRVGAYEQYF
clone_size: -
j_call: TRBJ2-7
v_call: TRBV27
d_call: TRBD1

cdr3_nt: TGTGCCAGCAGGAGAACAGGAGATAATTCACCCCTCCACTTT
cdr3_aa: CASRRTGDNSPLHF
clone_size: -
j_call: TRBJ1-6
v_call: TRBV2
d_call: -